Shown below are 31 T cell receptor beta chains from a single sample sequenced in a study of beta chain features in type 1 diabetes. Antigen specificity for these receptors is unknown. The sequenced template was cDNA made from the entire isolated RNA. Profiling relied on immunoSEQ multiplex PCR, and the TCRdb table lists in-frame clones only, not all of them. The sample has hundreds of thousands of clones, 10% to 15% seen once. Study-wide results and limits: Among all four CD4+ subsets, Type 1 diabetes patients had TCRB CDR3s that were moderately but significantly shorter.

The sample was naive CD4+ T cells from blood. Receptor source: a man younger than 35 with type 1 diabetes.

This rearrangement joins TRBV7-8 to TRBJ2-7; TRBD2 might be the D (5 bases). Germline values: CDR1 SGHVS, CDR2 FQNEAQ. The CDR3 spans 13 residues. Trimming pared 5 bases from V and 2 bases from J, leaving 10 bases between. This CDR3 is CASSLDLPYEQYF. In DNA form, the CDR3 reads TGTGCCAGCAGCCTGGACTTACCCTACGAGCAGTACTTC.

The chain employs TRBV18 and TRBJ1-2; D is possibly TRBD1 (6 bases). Trimming stripped 3 bases from V and 5 bases from J, with 13 bases between. The germline V gene encodes CDR1 KGHSH and CDR2 LQKENI. The CDR3 has 14 amino acids. The DNA for the CDR3 is TGTGCCAGCTCACCGGACGGGACAAAGTATGGCTACACCTTC. It yields the protein CASSPDGTKYGYTF.

This clone has just a few counts. V usage is TRBV10-3 and J usage is TRBJ2-1; 9 nucleotides line up with TRBD1. Germline V CDR1 and CDR2: ENHRY, SYGVKD. The CDR3 runs 14 residues. The junction had 4 bases not matched to a gene; V was cut back by 6 bases and J by 4 bases. The CDR3, as DNA: TGTGCCATCAGACAGGGGGCTTTGTACAATGAGCAGTTCTTC. Translated: CAIRQGALYNEQFF.

This rearrangement joins TRBV6-4 to TRBJ1-2, with 12 bases fitting TRBD1. V was pared by 5 bases and J by 0 bases, with 4 bases of the junction left unmatched. Germline CDR1 is MRHNA and CDR2 is SNTAGT. CDR3 size: 16 residues. In nucleotides, the CDR3 is TGTGCCAGCAGTAGGGACAGGGGGCGGACTAACTATGGCTACACCTTC. Amino acids: CASSRDRGRTNYGYTF.

There are a few counts of this clone. The chain is built from TRBV25-1 and TRBJ1-1; possible D gene TRBD1, 6 bases. The V and J ends lost 2 bases and 4 bases respectively, with 14 bases between them. This CDR3 contains 15 residues. The germline V gene has CDR1 MGHDK and CDR2 SYGVNS. The CDR3 DNA is TGTGCCAGCAGTGAACAACAGGGTAGGTCCACTGAAGCTTTCTTT. This translates into CASSEQQGRSTEAFF.

This clone was seen more than once but under ten times. The chain is built from TRBV7-9 and TRBJ2-1, with TRBD1 identical over 7 bases. CDR3 size: 14 residues. In germline, CDR1 is SEHNR, CDR2 FQNEAQ (reference sequence). V lost 5 bases, J lost 7 bases, and 8 bases stayed unmatched. The CDR3 is CASSPQGLDNEQFF. CDR3 DNA: TGTGCCAGCAGCCCACAGGGGCTCGATAATGAGCAGTTCTTC.

This clone was seen a handful of times. This chain joins TRBV18 and TRBJ1-4; D is perhaps TRBD1 (5 bases). The CDR3 covers 14 residues. Trimming left V 6 bases short and J 8 bases short, with 16 bases between. Germline V CDR1 and CDR2: KGHSH, LQKENI. The CDR3 spells CASSQQGEEEKLFF. CDR3 nucleotides: TGTGCCAGCTCGCAGCAGGGAGAGGAGGAAAAACTGTTTTTT.

J is TRBJ2-3 and V is TRBV29-1; D remains ambiguous. CDR3 length equals 13 residues. Trimming removed 7 bases at V and 2 bases at J, with 13 bases between. From germline, CDR1 is SQVTM and CDR2 ANQGSEA. CDR3 DNA sequence: TGCAGCGCTACGACTGGCCCCACAGATACGCAGTATTTT. Protein product: CSATTGPTDTQYF.

This chain links TRBV5-4 with TRBJ1-2; no firm D call. In germline, CDR1 is SGHNT, CDR2 YYREEE (reference sequence). The V gene lost 4 bases and the J gene lost 8 bases, with 18 bases spanning the gap. There are 14 residues in the CDR3. CDR3 loop: CASSPLPASLGYTF. CDR3 coding DNA: TGTGCCAGCAGCCCCCTACCCGCGTCGTTAGGCTACACCTTC.

In its sample, this clone was seen a few times. The chain is built from TRBV30 and TRBJ2-2; D assignment may be TRBD1 or TRBD2 (5 bases each). The germline V gene has CDR1 GTSNPN and CDR2 SVGIG (reference sequence). The CDR3 consists of 15 residues. V was shortened by 4 bases and J by 5 bases, with 17 bases between the two germline ends. CDR3 DNA: TGTGCCTGGAAACGAGGGGCTGGAGGAACCGGGGAGCTGTTTTTT. It encodes CAWKRGAGGTGELFF.

The rearrangement links TRBV9 to TRBJ2-7; D unresolved. The V gene's germline CDR1 is SGDLS and CDR2 YYNGEE. This CDR3 comprises 15 residues. The ends were cut back, 0 bases at V and 0 bases at J, with 10 bases in the middle. The CDR3 protein is CASSVGDTTSYEQYF. The CDR3, as DNA: TGTGCCAGCAGCGTAGGAGACACCACCTCCTACGAGCAGTACTTC.

The chain links TRBV30 to TRBJ1-2; D possibly corresponds to TRBD1 (6 bases). Trimming removed 1 base from V and 6 bases from J, with 9 bases in between. The CDR3 contains 12 residues. The germline V gene encodes CDR1 GTSNPN and CDR2 SVGIG (reference sequence). The CDR3 nucleotides read TGTGCCTGGAGTGGCGGGGGGCATGGCTACACCTTC. Translating gives CAWSGGGHGYTF.

Only a few counts were recorded for this clone. This chain links TRBV11-2 with TRBJ2-7; D is ambiguous. V gave up 4 bases and J gave up 9 bases, with 13 bases separating them. Germline CDR1 reads SGHAT; CDR2 reads FQNNGV. CDR3 size: 12 residues. CDR3 nucleotide sequence: TGTGCCAGCAGCTCCTATCCTACGGGGCAGTACTTC. It encodes CASSSYPTGQYF.

This chain joins TRBV4-1 and TRBJ1-4, with D possibly matching TRBD1 (6 bases). V was pared by 3 bases and J by 0 bases, with 11 bases between. The CDR3 covers 16 residues. Germline V gene lookup returns CDR1 MGHRA and CDR2 YSYEKL. The CDR3 sequence is CASSQVQGATNEKLFF. In nucleotides, the CDR3 is TGCGCCAGCAGCCAGGTACAGGGAGCAACTAATGAAAAACTGTTTTTT.

CDR3 region: CASSWGTEAFF. Written as DNA, the CDR3 is TGTGCCAGCAGCTGGGGAACTGAAGCTTTCTTT. The genes are TRBV7-9 and TRBJ1-1; D is undetermined. The germline V and J ends were trimmed by 4 bases and 5 bases, with 5 bases remaining between them. CDR3 length: 11 residues. The V gene's germline CDR1 is SEHNR and CDR2 FQNEAQ (reference sequence).

The CDR3 DNA reads as TGTGCCAGCAGCGATAGCGGGGTACTGTTCTTC. Translation: CASSDSGVLFF. V gene TRBV9 combines with J gene TRBJ2-1, with TRBD2 identical over 8 bases. The CDR3 spans 11 residues. Trimming cost V 3 bases and J 15 bases; bases outside gene matches: 5. From germline, CDR1 is SGDLS and CDR2 YYNGEE.

J is TRBJ2-1 and V is TRBV5-4, with no clear D. Germline V lookup: CDR1 SGHNT, CDR2 YYREEE (reference sequence). Between the trimmed V and J ends, which lost 0 bases and 9 bases, there was a span of 10 bases. There are 13 residues in the CDR3. The DNA for the CDR3 is TGTGCCAGCAGCTTGGGTGGGTACGGTGAGCAGTTCTTC. Its translation is CASSLGGYGEQFF.

The sample holds a few counts of this clone. The rearrangement links TRBV30 to TRBJ2-5; 8 bases match TRBD2. J gave up 14 bases and V 4 bases, and 15 bases lay outside the gene matches. Looked up from germline, CDR1 is GTSNPN and CDR2 is SVGIG (reference sequence). This CDR3 is built from 13 residues. CDR3 coding DNA: TGTGCCTGGACCCCAATCCCGGGACTAGATCTTTACTTC. This gives the protein CAWTPIPGLDLYF.

The chain uses TRBV27 and TRBJ1-1; 8 bases match TRBD1. The CDR3 spans 13 residues. Germline trimming cut 6 bases from V and 4 bases from J; bases unmatched to any gene: 4. Looked up from germline, CDR1 is MNHEY and CDR2 is SMNVEV (reference sequence). The CDR3 region is CASRKTGATEAFF. The DNA for the CDR3 is TGTGCCAGCAGAAAGACAGGGGCCACTGAAGCTTTCTTT.

The chain has TRBV30 and TRBJ2-7; D not resolved. The V and J ends lost 0 bases and 5 bases respectively, with 14 bases between them. Germline V gives CDR1 GTSNPN, CDR2 SVGIG (reference sequence). This CDR3 has 14 residues. CDR3 sequence reads: CAWSVGGLGNEQYF. DNA of the CDR3: TGTGCCTGGAGTGTCGGCGGCCTTGGGAACGAGCAGTACTTC.

The V and J genes are TRBV2 and TRBJ2-6; D call uncertain. With 6 bases removed from V and 3 bases from J, the gap between germline ends came to 6 bases. Germline V gives CDR1 SNHLY, CDR2 FYNNEI. The CDR3 contains 13 residues. The DNA of the CDR3 is TGTGCCAGCAGGCCAGGTGGGGCCAACGTCCTGACTTTC. This translates into CASRPGGANVLTF.

The chain combines TRBV11-2 with TRBJ1-1; TRBD1 matches 8 bases. The V gene's germline CDR1 is SGHAT and CDR2 FQNNGV. The V and J ends lost 5 bases and 1 base, in that order; junction bases with no gene match: 3. CDR3 size: 14 residues. CDR3 nucleotides: TGTGCCAGCAGCCAGGGGGCAGAGAACACTGAAGCTTTCTTT. This sequence encodes CASSQGAENTEAFF.

The chain uses TRBV18 and TRBJ2-7; 9 nucleotides align to TRBD1. CDR1 and CDR2 (germline): KGHSH, LQKENI. This CDR3 has 17 amino acids. V was clipped by 3 bases and J by 0 bases; unmatched bases: 9. The CDR3 DNA is TGTGCCAGCTCACCGGGCGGAACAGGGGGCAGCTCCTACGAGCAGTACTTC. Its translation is CASSPGGTGGSSYEQYF.

The chain couples TRBV11-2 to TRBJ2-7; D is ambiguous. The germline V and J ends were trimmed by 1 base and 7 bases, with 11 bases remaining between them. This CDR3 has 13 residues. The germline V gene has CDR1 SGHAT and CDR2 FQNNGV. The CDR3 nucleotides are TGTGCCAGCAGCTTAGGTCAGCACTGGGAGCAGTACTTC. It yields the protein CASSLGQHWEQYF. The whole variable domain, filled in from reference TRBV11-2 and TRBJ2-7, reads EAGVAQSPRYKIIEKRQSVAFWCNPISGHATLYWYQQILGQGPKLLIQFQNNGVVDDSQLPKDRFSAERLKGVDSTLKIQPAKLEDSAVYLCASSLGQHWEQYFGPGTRLTVT.

The chain links TRBV4-1 to TRBJ2-7; a possible D gene is TRBD1 (8 bases). Trimming shortened V by 4 bases and J by 4 bases, and 20 bases separated the two germline ends. Per the germline V gene, CDR1 is MGHRA and CDR2 is YSYEKL. This CDR3 spans 16 amino acids. CDR3 nucleotides: TGCGCCAGCAGCCGCGGGGGCCGGGACAGGACGTACGAGCAGTACTTC. Amino acid sequence: CASSRGGRDRTYEQYF.

The table lists this clone with a few counts. This chain links TRBV25-1 with TRBJ2-1; 15 bases fit TRBD2. Germline lookup yields CDR1 MGHDK and CDR2 SYGVNS. CDR3 length equals 17 residues. V was pared by 3 bases and J by 8 bases, with 8 bases of the junction left unmatched. CDR3 sequence reads: CASSDSPGLAGGHEQFF. As DNA, the CDR3 is TGTGCCAGCAGTGACTCCCCGGGACTAGCGGGGGGCCATGAGCAGTTCTTC.

V and J are TRBV9 and TRBJ2-1; either TRBD1 or TRBD2 may supply D (5 bases each). V lost 5 bases and J lost 6, with 18 bases in between. The CDR3 spans 15 residues. Germline loops: CDR1 SGDLS, CDR2 YYNGEE. CDR3 in DNA: TGTGCCAGCAGTATGATAGCCGGGACGATCAATGAGCAGTTCTTC. This gives the protein CASSMIAGTINEQFF.

The J gene is TRBJ2-7, the V gene TRBV6-1; D unclear. The CDR3 sequence is 15 residues long. V dropped 3 bases and J dropped 0 bases, with 12 bases sitting between them. Germline CDR1 is MNHNS and CDR2 is SASEGT. The CDR3 region is CASSEVSRLSYEQYF. The CDR3 nucleotides read TGTGCCAGCAGTGAGGTCAGTCGCCTCTCCTACGAGCAGTACTTC.

In nucleotides, the CDR3 is TGTGCCATCAGCCCCGGGACAGGGGGCGAAGAGCAGTACTTC. As protein: CAISPGTGGEEQYF. The rearrangement joins TRBV10-3 to TRBJ2-7, with 12 bases matching TRBD1. Looked up from germline, CDR1 is ENHRY and CDR2 is SYGVKD. The ends lost 6 bases at V and 7 bases at J; junction bases unmatched: 7. The CDR3 extends over 14 amino acids.

This sequence joins TRBV28 and TRBJ1-6; TRBD1 matches 7 bases. The germline gives CDR1 MDHEN, CDR2 SYDVKM. V lost 8 bases and J lost 11; bases outside the gene matches: 15. This CDR3 is 15 amino acids long. This CDR3 reads CASGPLDREATPLHF. The CDR3 coding sequence is TGTGCCAGCGGACCACTAGACAGGGAGGCTACACCCCTCCACTTT.

This clone was counted between two and nine times. This chain uses TRBV29-1 with TRBJ2-3, with D possibly matching TRBD1 (6 bases). Per the germline V gene, CDR1 is SQVTM and CDR2 is ANQGSEA. Trimming pared 4 bases from V and 2 bases from J, leaving 13 bases between. CDR3 size: 14 residues. CDR3 sequence reads: CSVGWTVITDTQYF. The DNA for the CDR3 is TGCAGCGTTGGGTGGACAGTAATCACAGATACGCAGTATTTT.